These T cell receptor beta chains were read from a single sample in a study of cytomegalovirus exposure and HLA in healthy donors. This table comes from immunoSEQ multiplex PCR, and its TCRdb copy is limited to in-frame clones, with some not included. The table lists around 80,000 clones, over 85% of them singletons. The sequencing input was PBMCs. The origin of the receptors is a woman between 18 and 30 years old in good health and CMV-seronegative. Each CDR3 is given with its conserved first and last residue. A D gene is named only where the DNA matches it firmly. Size tells how often a clone was seen (once, few, many) or the class of an expanded clone, and some rows leave it out.

j_call d_call v_call clone_size cdr3_aa cdr3_nt
TRBJ1-4 NA TRBV14 NA CASSRRATNEKLFF TGTGCCAGCAGCCGTCGAGCAACTAATGAAAAACTGTTTTTT
TRBJ1-5 NA TRBV6-6 NA CASSQRGNQPQHF TGTGCCAGCAGTCAGAGGGGCAATCAGCCCCAGCATTTT
TRBJ2-5 NA TRBV6-6 once CASTKSRETQYF TGTGCCAGCACAAAAAGCCGAGAGACCCAGTACTTC
TRBJ2-7 TRBD2 TRBV2 NA CASRVGLAGEYEQYF TGTGCCAGCAGGGTGGGACTAGCGGGAGAGTACGAGCAGTACTTC
TRBJ1-2 TRBD1 TRBV7-2 NA CASRGQGNYGYTF TGTGCCAGCAGGGGACAGGGAAACTATGGCTACACCTTC
TRBJ2-7 NA TRBV5-4 NA CASSLAGDGTYEQYF TGTGCCAGCAGCTTGGCCGGAGACGGAACCTACGAGCAGTACTTC
TRBJ1-5 TRBD1 TRBV23-1 NA CASSQSRLAFCAGQGAGNQPQHF TGCGCCAGCAGTCAATCGAGACTAGCATTTTGCGCGGGACAGGGGGCGGGCAATCAGCCCCAGCATTTT
TRBJ1-3 NA TRBV28 NA CASSPGSGNTIYF TGTGCCAGCAGTCCAGGTTCTGGAAACACCATATATTTT
TRBJ2-7 NA TRBV6-5 NA CASSYDYSSYEQYF TGTGCCAGCAGTTACGATTATAGCTCCTACGAGCAGTACTTC
TRBJ2-7 TRBD2 TRBV6-5 NA CASRPTSGRRYEQYF TGTGCCAGCAGACCGACTAGCGGGAGGCGCTACGAGCAGTACTTC
TRBJ2-1 TRBD2 TRBV28 NA CASIIGASGNNEQFF TGTGCCAGCATCATTGGGGCTAGCGGGAACAATGAGCAGTTCTTC
TRBJ2-3 NA TRBV7-6 NA CASSFGYSQYF TGTGCCAGCAGCTTCGGGTACTCGCAGTATTTT
TRBJ1-2 NA TRBV29-1 NA CSVEGAEGPGGYTF TGCAGCGTTGAAGGGGCCGAAGGACCGGGAGGCTACACCTTC
TRBJ1-4 TRBD1 TRBV15 NA CATRVTGTANEKLFF TGTGCCACCAGGGTCACCGGGACAGCTAATGAAAAACTGTTTTTT
TRBJ1-2 NA TRBV29-1 NA CSVVGQANYGYTF TGCAGCGTTGTTGGGCAGGCTAACTATGGCTACACCTTC
TRBJ1-2 TRBD1 TRBV10-3 NA CATNRGNNYGYTF TGTGCCACCAACAGGGGAAATAACTATGGCTACACCTTC
TRBJ1-2 TRBD1 TRBV28 NA CASSSHSGGARGYTF TGTGCCAGCAGTTCACATTCAGGGGGCGCAAGGGGCTACACCTTC
TRBJ2-1 NA TRBV4-3 NA CASSYYNEQFF TGCGCCAGCAGTTACTACAATGAGCAGTTCTTC
TRBJ2-5 NA TRBV19 NA CASSPVPRGSRKETQYF TGTGCCAGTAGTCCGGTTCCCAGGGGTTCGAGGAAAGAGACCCAGTACTTC
TRBJ2-4 TRBD2 TRBV7-9 NA CASSLARGGGDIQYF TGTGCCAGCAGCTTAGCTCGTGGTGGGGGGGACATTCAGTACTTC
TRBJ1-5 TRBD1 TRBV15 NA CATSSPGQGTQPQHF TGTGCCACCAGCAGCCCGGGACAGGGCACTCAGCCCCAGCATTTT
TRBJ2-5 TRBD2 TRBV5-1 NA CASRKGTSGSKETQYF TGCGCCAGCAGAAAGGGGACTAGCGGGAGTAAAGAGACCCAGTACTTC
TRBJ1-2 NA TRBV6-9 few CASSYPGGGDYGYTF TGTGCCAGCAGTTACCCCGGGGGTGGGGACTATGGCTACACCTTC
TRBJ1-2 TRBD1 TRBV6-5 NA CASSYRGRSYGYTF TGTGCCAGCAGTTACAGGGGGCGAAGCTATGGCTACACCTTC
TRBJ1-1 NA TRBV20-1 NA CSAYRNTEAFF TGCAGTGCTTACAGGAACACTGAAGCTTTCTTT
TRBJ2-7 TRBD2 TRBV13 NA CASSWGPGGGEQYF TGTGCCAGCAGCTGGGGTCCCGGGGGGGGAGAGCAGTACTTC
TRBJ2-3 TRBD2 TRBV6-4 NA CASSEASGSTDTQYF TGTGCCAGCAGTGAAGCTAGCGGGAGCACAGATACGCAGTATTTT